This TCR beta chain was documented in a study of identical twins. Study observations and caveats: Twin-shared out-of-frame alpha sequences showed excess low generation probability.

This CDR3 contains 17 residues. Germline CDR1 reads MNHNY; CDR2 reads SVGAGI (reference sequence). V shed 0 bases and J 0 bases; nucleotides not matched to a gene: 4. A note on this clonotype: What it binds is not known.

TCRdb itself ran the 5' RACE reads through MiXCR, one entry per CDR3 protein. The sample gives 1.5 million to 2 million distinct CDR3 sequences, around 29% of which show up once; around 0.25% is in the top ten. Sequencing was done on a sample of cord blood. The receptor was isolated from a newborn girl in good health. The chain recombines TRBV6-6 with TRBJ2-1, with 8 bases matching TRBD2. The CDR3 sequence: CASSYSSGAYSYNEQFF. Written as DNA, the CDR3 is TGTGCCAGCAGTTACTCTAGCGGGGCTTACTCCTACAATGAGCAGTTCTTC.